This T cell receptor (beta chain) was sequenced during a study of blood T cells in healthy people across ages. This clonotype was observed many times. Its antigen is still unknown. A sample-barcoded 5' primer and a J-beta primer mix were used in a second PCR of roughly 7 to 11 cycles. One entry per CDR3 protein, called by TCRdb with MiXCR from the 5' RACE reads. The repertoire has around 800,000 distinct CDR3 sequences, roughly 44% of them found once; the top ten carry roughly a fifth. Findings and caveats of the study: Strong correlation existed between TCR beta diversity and naive T cell percentage.

Deletions cut 3 bases from V and 7 bases from J, with 15 bases between. From germline, CDR1 is MGHDK and CDR2 SYGVNS. The CDR3 loop spans 14 amino acids. The sample consisted of blood. The sequence was collected from a man in his 60s in good health. This chain uses TRBV25-1 with TRBJ2-5, with D possibly TRBD1 on 7 matching bases. The CDR3 region is CASSEATGTWTQYF. The CDR3 DNA follows: TGTGCCAGCAGTGAGGCGACAGGGACTTGGACCCAGTACTTC.